This T cell receptor (beta chain) was found in a study of T cell clonality in common variable immunodeficiency. Study-wide findings and caveats: In common variable immunodeficiency, TCR beta chains reportedly carried fewer deletions and N-nucleotide insertions. Compared with controls, CVID subjects had fewer shared TCRbeta clones.

Produced via immunoSEQ multiplex PCR; TCRdb's table is partial and in-frame only. This repertoire lists about 34,000 clones without singletons; 2.5% to 3% sits in the top ten. Caucasian heritage predominated among both patients and controls. Each donor provided 5 to 8 ml of heparinized whole blood. Germline CDR1 is SGHVS and CDR2 is FQNEAQ. CDR3 length equals 14 residues. Trimming pared 0 bases from V and 5 bases from J, leaving 10 bases between. This clone was seen a handful of times. No antigen is known for it. The missing CDR3 end, 3 residues past where the read stops, is filled in from the germline J gene.

The rearrangement links TRBV7-8 to TRBJ1-1, with D possibly TRBD1 on 5 matching bases. The sequence was collected from a person aged 18-69 years in good health. The sequencing sample was made of peripheral blood mononuclear cells. The sequenced part of the CDR3 DNA is TGTGCCAGCAGCTTAGCAGGGGCTCTAACTGAA. Encoded protein: CASSLAGALTE. The complete CDR3 protein is CASSLAGALTEAFF.